This is a list of T cell receptor beta chains from one sample in a study of cytomegalovirus exposure and HLA in healthy donors. The data were produced by immunoSEQ multiplex PCR, yet TCRdb's version contains in-frame clones alone and is incomplete. The table lists 150,000 to 250,000 clones, around three quarters of them singletons, with approximately 2% in the top ten. The sequenced material came from PBMCs. The receptors stem from a man aged 30-40 years in good health and CMV-seronegative. CDR3s include the opening cysteine and the closing phenylalanine or tryptophan. D genes are given only for firm matches. Size is omitted from some rows. Given values are once, few, many or a class for expanded clones.

J gene	D gene	V gene	clone size	CDR3 DNA	CDR3 protein
TRBJ2-1	TRBD2	TRBV5-1	.	TGCGCCAGCACTACCCGGACTAGCGGGAGCGATGAGCAGTTCTTC	CASTTRTSGSDEQFF
TRBJ1-1	TRBD1	TRBV5-4	.	TGTGCCAGCAGCGCAGGACAGGGGGGCTTCACTGAAGCTTTCTTT	CASSAGQGGFTEAFF
TRBJ2-3	.	TRBV28	.	TGTGCCAGCGAAAAACTTAATACGCAGTATTTT	CASEKLNTQYF
TRBJ2-3	TRBD1	TRBV5-4	.	TGTGCCAGCAGCTTGGGGGACAGGGGCACAGATACGCAGTATTTT	CASSLGDRGTDTQYF
TRBJ2-3	.	TRBV4-2	.	TGTGCCAGCAGCCTTAGCAGTACTAGCACAGATACGCAGTATTTT	CASSLSSTSTDTQYF
TRBJ2-2	TRBD2	TRBV7-6	.	TGTGCCAGCAGCTCCGGTAGCGGGAGTAATACCGGGGAGCTGTTTTTT	CASSSGSGSNTGELFF
TRBJ1-2	.	TRBV4-1	.	TGCGCCAGCAGCCAGATGACAGGTATCCAATTGTATGGCTACACCTTC	CASSQMTGIQLYGYTF
TRBJ2-1	TRBD2	TRBV7-6	.	TGTGCCAGCAGCCCTCGGACTAGCGGGGGAGACTCCTACAATGAGCAGTTCTTC	CASSPRTSGGDSYNEQFF
TRBJ2-3	TRBD2	TRBV11-3	.	TGTGCCAGCAGCTTAGATGGGACTAGCGGCACAGATACGCAGTATTTT	CASSLDGTSGTDTQYF
TRBJ1-5	TRBD1	TRBV7-9	.	TGTGCCAGCAGCTCCACAGGGGGCAATCAGCCCCAGCATTTT	CASSSTGGNQPQHF
TRBJ1-1	.	TRBV27	.	TGTGCCAGCAGTTTCGGTATGAACACTGAAGCTTTCTTT	CASSFGMNTEAFF
TRBJ1-1	.	TRBV27	.	TGTGCCAGCAGTTTCTTCCAGGGCAATAGGGCTTTCTTT	CASSFFQGNRAFF
TRBJ1-1	.	TRBV25-1	.	TGTGCCAGCGGTACAGGCAAGGTGAACACTGAAGCTTTCTTT	CASGTGKVNTEAFF
TRBJ2-6	TRBD1	TRBV19	.	TGTGCCAGTAGTATGTGGCAGGGGGCTTCTGGGGCCAACGTCCTGACTTTC	CASSMWQGASGANVLTF
TRBJ2-3	TRBD2	TRBV30	.	TGTGCCTGGAGTGTAGCGGGGGATACGCAGTATTTT	CAWSVAGDTQYF
TRBJ2-2	TRBD1	TRBV7-6	.	TGTGCCAGCAGCTTATTACTCCCCACAGGGGTAACCGGGGAGCTGTTTTTT	CASSLLLPTGVTGELFF
TRBJ1-3	TRBD1	TRBV11-2	.	TGTGCCAGCAGCTTACTACAGGGGGCATCTGGAAACACCATATATTTT	CASSLLQGASGNTIYF
TRBJ1-1	.	TRBV2	.	TGTGCCACCCGACAGGACACTGAAGCTTTCTTT	CATRQDTEAFF
TRBJ1-4	.	TRBV6-1	.	TGTGCCAGCAGTGACCGGGGTAATGAAAAACTGTTTTTT	CASSDRGNEKLFF
TRBJ2-1	TRBD2	TRBV2	.	TGTGCCAGCAGTGTCAATAGCGGGAGTGCCTACAATGAGCAGTTCTTC	CASSVNSGSAYNEQFF
TRBJ2-1	TRBD2	TRBV4-1	.	TGCGCCAGCAGCCAAGATGCTAGCGGGAATGAGCAGTTCTTC	CASSQDASGNEQFF
TRBJ2-7	TRBD2	TRBV7-9	.	TGTGCCAGCAGCGTCGGGACTAGCGAGCAGTACTTC	CASSVGTSEQYF
TRBJ2-3	.	TRBV6-1	few	TGTGCCAGCAGTGCAATCGGGGGAGGATCCACAGATACGCAGTATTTT	CASSAIGGGSTDTQYF